These 22 T cell receptor beta chains came from one sample sequenced in a study of blood T cell repertoires in COVID-19. Sequencing was performed with immunoSEQ multiplex PCR; in TCRdb, only in-frame clones are kept and a portion is missing. The data show roughly 210,000 clones, roughly 91% seen once. Sequencing input: PBMCs or T cells enriched from blood (not recorded which). Receptors originate from a man aged 25-45 years in a cohort exposed to, infected with or recovered from COVID-19 (not recorded which).

Only a few counts were recorded for this clone. This sample includes further DNA sequences coding for the same CDR3. The chain employs TRBV5-6 and TRBJ2-5, with 14 bases that match TRBD2. The CDR3 spans 15 residues. Trimming took 0 bases from V and 5 from J; bases not matched to a gene: 0. Germline V gives CDR1 SGHDT, CDR2 YYEEEE. The CDR3 is CASSLGTSGRETQYF. Here the CDR3 DNA reads TGTGCCAGCAGCTTGGGGACTAGCGGGAGGGAGACCCAGTACTTC.

V usage is TRBV3-1 (or the pseudogene TRBV3-2) and J usage is TRBJ1-2; no clear D. The CDR3 is 12 residues long. Trimming removed 1 base from V and 8 bases from J, with 8 bases in between. Germline V gene data show CDR1 as LGHDT and CDR2 as YNNKEL (reference sequence). CDR3 bases: TGTGCCAGCAGCCAAGGAGGGTACGGCTACACCTTC. Its protein is CASSQGGYGYTF.

This clone is a singleton in its sample. The chain couples TRBV6-1 to TRBJ1-5; 7 bases are a match to TRBD1. In germline, CDR1 is MNHNS, CDR2 SASEGT. V trimming: 4 bases; J trimming: 8 bases; junction bases outside the gene matches: 14. The CDR3 is made up of 16 amino acids. This chain's CDR3 is CASSAAGQTSIKPQHF. DNA for the CDR3: TGTGCCAGCAGTGCCGCGGGACAGACGAGCATCAAGCCCCAGCATTTT.

The rearrangement links TRBV6-5 to TRBJ1-1; possible D gene TRBD1, 5 bases. Germline CDR1 is MNHEY and CDR2 is SVGAGI. CDR3 length: 12 amino acids. Trimming pared 5 bases from V and 6 bases from J, leaving 10 bases between. The CDR3 nucleotides are TGTGCCAGCAGTATTCAGGGCGCTGAAGCTTTCTTT. It encodes CASSIQGAEAFF.

V is TRBV28 and J is TRBJ1-1, with D possibly matching TRBD1 (5 bases). The CDR3 loop spans 12 amino acids. Germline V gives CDR1 MDHEN, CDR2 SYDVKM. V gave up 6 bases and J gave up 8 bases, with 13 bases separating them. CDR3 amino acids: CASRGGVREAFF. The CDR3 DNA follows: TGTGCCAGCAGGGGGGGAGTTAGAGAAGCTTTCTTT.

As concerns this clone: Other DNA sequences from this sample encode an identical CDR3 as well. V and J are TRBV19 and TRBJ2-6; perhaps TRBD2 as D (5 bases). CDR1 is LNHDA and CDR2 is SQIVND in the germline V gene (reference sequence). The CDR3 has 15 amino acids. V lost 3 bases and J lost 1, with 7 bases in between. CDR3 sequence (DNA): TGTGCCAGTAGTATCGGGGAATCTGGGGCCAACGTCCTGACTTTC. It codes for CASSIGESGANVLTF.

This chain joins TRBV5-8 and TRBJ2-5, with D possibly TRBD1 on 6 matching bases. Trimming stripped 2 bases from V and 7 bases from J, with 21 bases between. The V gene's germline CDR1 is SGHTS and CDR2 YDEGEE. The CDR3 loop spans 16 amino acids. The CDR3 sequence is CASSFWLGAELGTQYF. The CDR3 nucleotides read TGTGCCAGCAGCTTCTGGCTGGGGGCGGAGTTAGGGACCCAGTACTTC. The complete variable domain, with remaining parts taken from reference TRBV5-8 and TRBJ2-5, reads EAGVTQSPTHLIKTRGQQATLRCSPISGHTSVYWYQQALGLGLQFLLWYDEGEERNRGNFPPRFSGRQFPNYSSELNVNALELEDSALYLCASSFWLGAELGTQYFGPGTRLLVL.

This sequence joins TRBV10-3 and TRBJ1-6; 8 positions match TRBD1. CDR1 is ENHRY and CDR2 is SYGVKD in the germline V gene. The V gene end was trimmed by 3 bases and the J gene end by 6 bases; junction bases not matched to a gene: 7. The CDR3 consists of 16 residues. CDR3 residues: CAISDGDRPSNSPLHF. As DNA, the CDR3 is TGTGCCATCAGTGATGGGGACAGGCCCTCTAATTCACCCCTCCACTTT.

The V call is TRBV28, the J call TRBJ2-2, with a tentative D call TRBD2 (5 bases). Trimming took off 2 bases at V and 6 bases at J, with 10 bases between the two ends. The CDR3 runs 14 residues. Germline V gene lookup returns CDR1 MDHEN and CDR2 SYDVKM. The CDR3 spells CASSLGRRAGELFF. CDR3 nucleotide sequence: TGTGCCAGCAGTTTAGGAAGGCGGGCCGGGGAGCTGTTTTTT.

The chain employs TRBV2 and TRBJ1-5; 10 bases align to TRBD1. CDR3 length: 16 amino acids. With V trimmed by 6 bases and J by 3 bases, 8 bases remained unmatched. The V gene's germline CDR1 is SNHLY and CDR2 FYNNEI. The CDR3 bases are TGTGCCAGCAGCGCCTCGGGACAGGGGTACAATCAGCCCCAGCATTTT. It yields the protein CASSASGQGYNQPQHF.

The chain joins TRBV3-1 (or the pseudogene TRBV3-2) to TRBJ2-2, with 8 positions matching TRBD1. CDR3 length equals 17 residues. Germline loops: CDR1 LGHDT, CDR2 YNNKEL (reference sequence). Losses at the gene ends were 1 base for V and 0 bases for J; bases not matched to a gene: 4. CDR3 protein: CASSQVYRGANTGELFF. CDR3 sequence (DNA): TGTGCCAGCAGCCAAGTGTACAGGGGGGCGAACACCGGGGAGCTGTTTTTT.

V and J are TRBV3-1 (or the pseudogene TRBV3-2) and TRBJ2-2, with 15 nucleotides matching TRBD2. CDR3 length equals 17 residues. V was clipped by 8 bases and J by 6 bases; unmatched bases: 10. Germline V gene lookup returns CDR1 LGHDT and CDR2 YNNKEL (reference sequence). CDR3 coding DNA: TGTGCCAGCGGCCTAGGACTAGCGGGAGGGGAGGCCGGGGAGCTGTTTTTT. It specifies CASGLGLAGGEAGELFF.

The chain recombines TRBV27 with TRBJ2-7, with 9 bases that match TRBD1. The length of the CDR3 is 15 residues. J gave up 4 bases and V 2 bases, and 6 bases lay outside the gene matches. CDR1 and CDR2 (germline): MNHEY, SMNVEV (reference sequence). This chain's CDR3 is CASSLRTGTGYEQYF. DNA of the CDR3: TGTGCCAGCAGTTTAAGGACTGGGACAGGGTACGAGCAGTACTTC.

This chain joins TRBV7-8 and TRBJ2-7; D unclear. The V gene's germline CDR1 is SGHVS and CDR2 FQNEAQ. The CDR3 consists of 12 residues. V shed 5 bases and J shed 6 bases, with 11 bases lying between them. The CDR3 loop reads CASSPRLAEQYF. The CDR3 bases are TGTGCCAGCAGCCCAAGACTCGCCGAGCAGTACTTC. Drawing the rest from reference TRBV7-8 and TRBJ2-7, the complete variable domain is GAGVSQSPRYKVAKRGQDVALRCDPISGHVSLFWYQQALGQGPEFLTYFQNEAQLDKSGLPSDRFFAERPEGSVSTLKIQRTQQEDSAVYLCASSPRLAEQYFGPGTRLTVT.

This clone was recorded once. V usage is TRBV10-3 and J usage is TRBJ1-5; 7 nucleotides align to TRBD1. Germline CDR1 is ENHRY and CDR2 is SYGVKD. After removal of 10 bases from V and 5 bases from J, the junction contained 8 bases not matched to a gene. This CDR3 region has 13 residues. The CDR3 region has the DNA TGTGCCAGGACAGGCCTCAGGGATCAGCCCCAGCATTTT. Protein product: CARTGLRDQPQHF.

V is TRBV7-3 and J is TRBJ2-1; a weak D match, TRBD2 (5 bases). V was clipped by 3 bases and J by 0 bases, with 12 bases between them. The CDR3 runs to 16 residues. The germline V gene has CDR1 SGHTA and CDR2 FQGTGA. This CDR3 reads CASSLGGSVSYNEQFF. The CDR3, as DNA: TGTGCCAGCAGCTTGGGTGGGAGTGTCTCCTACAATGAGCAGTTCTTC.

This clone turned up a few times. CDR3 coding DNA: TGTGCCAGTAGTACCACAGGGGGCGGCGGGGAGCTGTTTTTT. This sequence encodes CASSTTGGGGELFF. This chain uses TRBV19 with TRBJ2-2, with TRBD1 matching 9 bases. Germline CDR1 and CDR2: LNHDA and SQIVND (reference sequence). The CDR3 totals 14 residues. The junction had 4 bases not matched to a gene; V was cut back by 4 bases and J by 7 bases.

The CDR3 sequence: CASSSGNTGELFF. The CDR3 DNA sequence: TGCGCCAGCAGCTCCGGGAACACCGGGGAGCTGTTTTTT. V gene TRBV5-1 combines with J gene TRBJ2-2; unclear D gene. This CDR3 is 13 amino acids long. Germline assignment: CDR1 SGHRS and CDR2 YFSETQ. Trimming cost V 3 bases and J 1 base, with 4 bases left between them.

V and J are TRBV11-2 and TRBJ2-3, with TRBD2 matching over 9 bases. J lost 0 bases, V lost 1 base, and 8 bases had no gene match. The CDR3 contains 18 residues. Germline V gene lookup returns CDR1 SGHAT and CDR2 FQNNGV. CDR3 region: CASSLGEKGLASTDTQYF. The CDR3 DNA sequence: TGTGCCAGCAGCTTAGGTGAGAAGGGACTAGCCAGCACAGATACGCAGTATTTT.

V is TRBV4-3 and J is TRBJ1-1; D gene uncertain. The V end was cut by 3 bases, the J end by 4 bases, with 15 bases between. This CDR3 is built from 15 residues. Germline V gives CDR1 LGHNA, CDR2 YSLEER. This chain's CDR3 is CASSQLAGSGTEAFF. The CDR3 bases are TGCGCCAGCAGCCAGTTAGCAGGCAGCGGCACTGAAGCTTTCTTT.

The V and J genes are TRBV28 and TRBJ1-1, with 8 bases matching TRBD1. CDR1 is MDHEN and CDR2 is SYDVKM in the germline V gene. The CDR3 is 18 residues long. Trimming took 8 bases from V and 1 from J; bases not matched to a gene: 18. CDR3 bases: TGTGCCAGCCTCGGGTGGGGGGGACAGGTCCGGTGGAACACTGAAGCTTTCTTT. Protein product: CASLGWGGQVRWNTEAFF.

V usage is TRBV28 and J usage is TRBJ2-7; 9 bases fit TRBD1. CDR3 length: 14 amino acids. J lost 3 bases, V lost 8 bases, and 8 bases had no gene match. CDR1 is MDHEN and CDR2 is SYDVKM in the germline V gene. The DNA for the CDR3 is TGTGCCAGCTCCGGGACAGGGTTTGGCTACGAGCAGTACTTC. Translation gives CASSGTGFGYEQYF.